This T cell receptor (beta chain) was sequenced during a study of blood T cell repertoires in COVID-19. Profiling relied on immunoSEQ multiplex PCR, and the TCRdb table lists in-frame clones only, not all of them. The sample has 250,000 to 350,000 clones; around 85% are singletons. Germline V lookup: CDR1 SGHRS, CDR2 YFSETQ. Trimming removed 6 bases from V and 3 bases from J, with 19 bases in between. The CDR3 covers 15 residues. The genes are TRBV5-1 and TRBJ2-7; D possibly corresponds to TRBD2 (6 bases). The sequence was obtained from a human donor with COVID-19, enrolled during active disease. The donor label of this sample is uncertain. The sample was peripheral blood. The CDR3 nucleotides read TGCGCCAGCACACTTGATCTTGCCGGGGGCTACGAGCAGTACTTC. Residues: CASTLDLAGGYEQYF. The complete variable domain, with remaining parts taken from reference TRBV5-1 and TRBJ2-7, reads KAGVTQTPRYLIKTRGQQVTLSCSPISGHRSVSWYQQTPGQGLQFLFEYFSETQRNKGNFPGRFSGRQFSNSRSEMNVSTLELGDSALYLCASTLDLAGGYEQYFGPGTRLTVT.